These 25 T cell receptor beta chains were sequenced from one sample in a study of cytomegalovirus exposure and HLA in healthy donors. Researchers ran the PCR with 60 Vbeta and 13 Jbeta primers. Sequenced by immunoSEQ multiplex PCR; TCRdb stores in-frame clones only, minus some. Here the sample spans 80,000 to 95,000 clones, more than 60% being singletons. Sequencing used PBMCs. The receptors come from a man between 18 and 35 years old in good health and CMV-seropositive.

V and J are TRBV29-1 and TRBJ2-2; TRBD1 matches at 10 bases. The germline CDR1 and CDR2 sequences are SQVTM and ANQGSEA. Germline trimming cut 7 bases from V and 3 bases from J; bases unmatched to any gene: 5. CDR3 length equals 14 residues. This chain's CDR3 is CSAGTGADTGELFF. Written as DNA, the CDR3 is TGCAGCGCCGGGACAGGGGCGGACACCGGGGAGCTGTTTTTT.

The genes are TRBV6-5 and TRBJ2-2, with D maybe TRBD1 (6 bases). Germline V gives CDR1 MNHEY, CDR2 SVGAGI. Trimming pared 8 bases from V and 0 bases from J, leaving 10 bases between. The CDR3 length is 14 residues. The CDR3 sequence: CASRQVSNTGELFF. The CDR3, as DNA: TGTGCCAGCCGACAGGTCTCGAACACCGGGGAGCTGTTTTTT.

The chain combines TRBV25-1 with TRBJ2-1; a weak D match, TRBD2 (6 bases). This CDR3 contains 14 residues. Germline V gene lookup returns CDR1 MGHDK and CDR2 SYGVNS. V lost 5 bases to trimming and J lost 7 bases, with 15 bases between them. The CDR3 reads CASSRRGSLNEQFF. CDR3 sequence (DNA): TGTGCCAGCAGTAGGCGGGGAAGTTTGAATGAGCAGTTCTTC.

For the CDR3, the DNA is TGTGCCAGCAGTTTCGACAGGGGACCTCGTGAAGCTTTCTTT. This encodes CASSFDRGPREAFF. The rearrangement links TRBV6-5 to TRBJ1-1, with 8 bases matching TRBD1. Germline CDR1 and CDR2: MNHEY and SVGAGI. This CDR3 spans 14 amino acids. Trimming cost V 4 bases and J 7 bases; bases outside gene matches: 8.

This clone turned up a few times. The rearrangement links TRBV5-4 to TRBJ2-5; maybe TRBD2 (6 bases). The CDR3 is made up of 14 amino acids. The V and J ends lost 4 bases and 5 bases respectively, with 15 bases between them. The germline V gene has CDR1 SGHNT and CDR2 YYREEE (reference sequence). In nucleotides, the CDR3 is TGTGCCAGCAGCCCTATCGGGGGTTCGGAGACCCAGTACTTC. Protein product: CASSPIGGSETQYF. The full variable domain, rest sourced from reference TRBV5-4 and TRBJ2-5, is ETGVTQSPTHLIKTRGQQVTLRCSSQSGHNTVSWYQQALGQGPQFIFQYYREEENGRGNFPPRFSGLQFPNYSSELNVNALELDDSALYLCASSPIGGSETQYFGPGTRLLVL.

This clone appeared a few times. The chain combines TRBV2 with TRBJ2-5, with D unresolved. CDR1 is SNHLY and CDR2 is FYNNEI in the germline V gene. This CDR3 has 13 amino acids. The V gene lost 2 bases and the J gene lost 3 bases, with 7 bases spanning the gap. The CDR3, as DNA: TGTGCCAGCAGTGAATGGGCAGAAGAGACCCAGTACTTC. Its translation: CASSEWAEETQYF.

This chain connects TRBV7-9 to TRBJ2-6; the D gene is possibly TRBD1 (6 bases). The V and J ends lost 6 bases and 0 bases respectively, with 18 bases between them. The length of the CDR3 is 18 residues. CDR1 and CDR2 (germline): SEHNR, FQNEAQ (reference sequence). This CDR3 reads CASRPGQREASGANVLTF. The CDR3 nucleotides read TGTGCCAGCAGACCCGGACAGAGGGAAGCCTCTGGGGCCAACGTCCTGACTTTC.

This clone was detected once. V and J are TRBV2 and TRBJ2-1, with TRBD2 as a possible D gene (6 bases). The CDR3 is 13 residues long. Germline assignment: CDR1 SNHLY and CDR2 FYNNEI. V was clipped by 10 bases and J by 9 bases, with 19 bases between them. CDR3: CANKDYPDGEQFF. CDR3 coding DNA: TGTGCCAACAAGGACTACCCTGACGGTGAGCAGTTCTTC.

This chain joins TRBV14 and TRBJ2-3, with TRBD2 identical over 9 bases. CDR3 length: 16 amino acids. The germline CDR1 and CDR2 sequences are SGHDN and FVKESK. V shed 4 bases and J 5 bases; nucleotides not matched to a gene: 10. CDR3 sequence (DNA): TGTGCCAGCAGCCGTCCGGGACTAGCTAACGTAGATACGCAGTATTTT. The encoded protein is CASSRPGLANVDTQYF. Drawing the rest from reference TRBV14 and TRBJ2-3, the complete variable domain is EAGVTQFPSHSVIEKGQTVTLRCDPISGHDNLYWYRRVMGKEIKFLLHFVKESKQDESGMPNNRFLAERTGGTYSTLKVQPAELEDSGVYFCASSRPGLANVDTQYFGPGTRLTVL.

The chain recombines TRBV25-1 with TRBJ1-1; D is perhaps TRBD1 (6 bases). With 4 bases removed from V and 0 bases from J, the gap between germline ends came to 9 bases. Per the germline V gene, CDR1 is MGHDK and CDR2 is SYGVNS. The CDR3 consists of 14 residues. The DNA of the CDR3 is TGTGCCAGCAGTGCGAACAGGGTGAACACTGAAGCTTTCTTT. This sequence encodes CASSANRVNTEAFF.

This CDR3 is CASSLGREGLYNEQFF. The CDR3, as DNA: TGTGCCAGCAGCTTAGGAAGGGAGGGGCTTTACAATGAGCAGTTCTTC. The V call is TRBV7-8, the J call TRBJ2-1; 7 positions agree with TRBD2. Germline values: CDR1 SGHVS, CDR2 FQNEAQ. V lost 1 base to trimming and J lost 4 bases; unmatched junction nucleotides: 7. The CDR3 covers 16 residues.

The V gene is TRBV25-1, the J gene TRBJ2-1; a possible D gene is TRBD1 (6 bases). The V end lost 2 bases, the J end lost 1 base, and 6 bases lay between the germline ends. Germline CDR1 is MGHDK and CDR2 is SYGVNS. The CDR3 is made up of 14 amino acids. CDR3 sequence reads: CASSERGSYNEQFF. CDR3 sequence (DNA): TGTGCCAGCAGTGAAAGGGGGTCCTACAATGAGCAGTTCTTC.

V and J are TRBV19 and TRBJ1-1; 10 nucleotides agree with TRBD1. CDR3 length: 15 residues. The germline gives CDR1 LNHDA, CDR2 SQIVND (reference sequence). J was trimmed by 1 base and V by 4 bases; bases with no gene match: 3. The CDR3 protein is CASSRRDRGNTEAFF. CDR3 in DNA: TGTGCCAGTAGTAGAAGGGACAGGGGGAACACTGAAGCTTTCTTT. The full variable domain, completed using reference TRBV19 and TRBJ1-1, is DGGITQSPKYLFRKEGQNVTLSCEQNLNHDAMYWYRQDPGQGLRLIYYSQIVNDFQKGDIAEGYSVSREKKESFPLTVTSAQKNPTAFYLCASSRRDRGNTEAFFGQGTRLTVV.

V is TRBV27 and J is TRBJ1-1; tentatively, D is TRBD1 (5 bases). Trimming removed 7 bases from V and 4 bases from J, with 13 bases in between. The CDR3 has 13 amino acids. CDR1 is MNHEY and CDR2 is SMNVEV in the germline V gene (reference sequence). CDR3 DNA: TGTGCCAGCACCCTCTCCGGGGGCACTGAAGCTTTCTTT. Amino acids: CASTLSGGTEAFF.

CDR3 loop: CSAKNGTSRDTQYF. The CDR3 DNA sequence: TGCAGCGCTAAAAACGGGACTAGTCGAGATACGCAGTATTTT. V usage is TRBV29-1 and J usage is TRBJ2-3; the match to TRBD2 covers 8 bases. The CDR3 sequence is 14 residues long. The V and J ends lost 7 bases and 5 bases, in that order; junction bases with no gene match: 11. The germline CDR1 and CDR2 sequences are SQVTM and ANQGSEA.

The V gene is TRBV7-9, the J gene TRBJ1-1, with D unclear. This CDR3 comprises 14 residues. V was cut by 0 bases and J by 1 base, with 6 bases left in between. The germline gives CDR1 SEHNR, CDR2 FQNEAQ (reference sequence). CDR3 in amino acids: CASSLAAGNTEAFF. As DNA, the CDR3 is TGTGCCAGCAGCTTAGCGGCAGGGAACACTGAAGCTTTCTTT.

The table lists this clone with a count of one. The chain has TRBV6-1 and TRBJ2-7; 9 bases align to TRBD2. Germline V CDR1 and CDR2: MNHNS, SASEGT. With 11 bases clipped from V and 5 bases from J, the junction kept 4 bases outside the gene matches. The CDR3 has 11 residues. CDR3 sequence: CAYLAGDEQYF. In DNA, the CDR3 is TGTGCCTACTTAGCGGGAGACGAGCAGTACTTC.

The chain uses TRBV6-1 and TRBJ1-1; unclear D gene. Germline V lookup: CDR1 MNHNS, CDR2 SASEGT. Trimming took 5 bases from V and 1 from J, leaving 11 bases between them. The CDR3 consists of 14 residues. CDR3 nucleotides: TGTGCCAGCAGTCCCACGAGGGCGAACACTGAAGCTTTCTTT. Amino acids: CASSPTRANTEAFF.

The rearrangement uses TRBV10-3 and TRBJ2-5, with 8 bases identical to TRBD2. Germline lookup yields CDR1 ENHRY and CDR2 SYGVKD. Trimming at V came to 2 bases and at J to 2 bases, leaving 4 bases not matched to a gene. CDR3 length equals 15 residues. The chain's CDR3 is CAISEPGGTQETQYF. In DNA, the CDR3 is TGTGCCATCAGTGAGCCGGGAGGGACTCAAGAGACCCAGTACTTC.

V is TRBV7-8 and J is TRBJ2-7; D is undetermined. The V end was cut by 4 bases, the J end by 5 bases, with 18 bases between. In germline, CDR1 is SGHVS, CDR2 FQNEAQ. The CDR3 has 15 amino acids. In DNA form, the CDR3 reads TGTGCCAGCAGCTCTACCCGGGTCCCTTCAAACGAGCAGTACTTC. This codes for CASSSTRVPSNEQYF.

This chain links TRBV7-6 with TRBJ2-7, with a weak D call TRBD2 (6 bases). The CDR3 is 14 amino acids. Germline V gene sequence: CDR1 SGHVS, CDR2 FNYEAQ. V lost 0 bases to trimming and J lost 7 bases, with 13 bases between them. The CDR3, as DNA: TGTGCCAGCAGCTTAGCCTCGGGAGCTTTAGAGCAGTACTTC. Its translation: CASSLASGALEQYF.

This chain links TRBV5-4 with TRBJ2-2; 9 bases agree with TRBD2. The CDR3 runs to 15 residues. Germline-derived CDR1 and CDR2 are SGHNT and YYREEE (reference sequence). The junction had 5 bases not matched to a gene; V was cut back by 4 bases and J by 4 bases. CDR3 DNA: TGTGCCAGCAGCACCCCTAGCGGGGCCACCGGGGAGCTGTTTTTT. It translates to CASSTPSGATGELFF. The entire variable domain, with the rest obtained from reference TRBV5-4 and TRBJ2-2, is as follows: ETGVTQSPTHLIKTRGQQVTLRCSSQSGHNTVSWYQQALGQGPQFIFQYYREEENGRGNFPPRFSGLQFPNYSSELNVNALELDDSALYLCASSTPSGATGELFFGEGSRLTVL.

V gene TRBV7-9 combines with J gene TRBJ1-1; 8 bases match TRBD1. This CDR3 comprises 18 residues. The germline V gene has CDR1 SEHNR and CDR2 FQNEAQ (reference sequence). The ends lost 4 bases at V and 3 bases at J; junction bases unmatched: 16. In nucleotides, the CDR3 is TGTGCCAGCAGCTCCCATGACAGGGGCCGGGATAGAGACACTGAAGCTTTCTTT. It encodes CASSSHDRGRDRDTEAFF.

This chain links TRBV6-5 with TRBJ2-3; D not certain. V was clipped by 3 bases and J by 0 bases, with 10 bases between them. In germline, CDR1 is MNHEY, CDR2 SVGAGI. CDR3 length equals 15 residues. The CDR3 region has the DNA TGTGCCAGCAGTTATGCGGCCGCTAGCACAGATACGCAGTATTTT. It translates to CASSYAAASTDTQYF.

The chain combines TRBV10-3 with TRBJ1-2; 7 nucleotides match TRBD1. CDR3 length: 14 amino acids. CDR1 is ENHRY and CDR2 is SYGVKD in the germline V gene. The trim removed 6 bases at V and 4 bases at J, leaving 8 bases unmatched. In nucleotides, the CDR3 is TGTGCCATCAGGGGGGGACAGCGGCCCTATGGCTACACCTTC. This sequence encodes CAIRGGQRPYGYTF.